The text below deals with one T cell receptor (beta chain). Its antigen is not known. The sample originates from a study of T cell responses to AZD1222 COVID-19 vaccine. Study-wide findings and caveats: Baseline seropositives among AZD1222 recipients totaled only five or six. Spike-specific TCRs gained breadth and depth after people received two AZD1222 doses. Spike-wide coverage was observed for vaccine-associated CD4 TCRs, with dominant responses at 160-218 and 743-854. A mostly white British donor set with more females was recruited, and clonal diversity was possibly underestimated.

Deletions cut 4 bases from V and 0 bases from J, with 9 bases between. CDR1 and CDR2 from the germline V gene are ENHRY and SYGVKD. The CDR3 spans 15 residues. Libraries were prepared by immunoSEQ multiplex PCR; TCRdb keeps only in-frame clonotypes and omits some of them. The sample has over 85,000 clones, just under 95% seen once. This receptor was taken from an adult who received the AZD1222 COVID-19 vaccine. Sequencing was performed on peripheral blood, taken 28 days after the second AZD1222 dose. The chain recombines TRBV10-3 with TRBJ2-2; D gene unclear. CDR3 DNA sequence: TGTGCCATCAGTGTAGGGCAGCCGAACACCGGGGAGCTGTTTTTT. The encoded protein is CAISVGQPNTGELFF.